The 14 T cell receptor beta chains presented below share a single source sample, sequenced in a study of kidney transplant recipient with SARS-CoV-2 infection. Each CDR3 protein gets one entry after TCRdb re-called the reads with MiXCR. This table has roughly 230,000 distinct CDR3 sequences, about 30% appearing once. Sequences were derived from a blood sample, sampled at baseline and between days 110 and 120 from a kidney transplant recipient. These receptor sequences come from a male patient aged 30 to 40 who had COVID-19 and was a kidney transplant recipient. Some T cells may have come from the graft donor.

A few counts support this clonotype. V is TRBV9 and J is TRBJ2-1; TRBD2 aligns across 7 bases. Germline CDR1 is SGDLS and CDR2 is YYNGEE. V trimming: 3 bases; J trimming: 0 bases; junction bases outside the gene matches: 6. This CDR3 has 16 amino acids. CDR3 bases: TGTGCCAGCAGCGGGCGGGCTAGCGGCTCCTACAATGAGCAGTTCTTC. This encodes CASSGRASGSYNEQFF.

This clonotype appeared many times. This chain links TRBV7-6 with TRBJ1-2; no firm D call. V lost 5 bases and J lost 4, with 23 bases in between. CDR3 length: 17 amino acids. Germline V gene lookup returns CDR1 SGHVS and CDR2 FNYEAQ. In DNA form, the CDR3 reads TGTGCCAGCAGCGACCCGAATGAATCTCGAAAGACCTATGGCTACACCTTC. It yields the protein CASSDPNESRKTYGYTF.

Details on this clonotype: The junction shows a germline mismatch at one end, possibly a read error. CDR3 nucleotides: TGCAGTACTAGAGAGGGACAGAATAATTCACCCCTCCACTTT. Translating it yields CSTREGQNNSPLHF. The chain is built from TRBV20-1 and TRBJ1-6; 7 positions match TRBD1. There are 14 residues in the CDR3. The germline gives CDR1 DFQATT, CDR2 SNEGSKA (reference sequence).

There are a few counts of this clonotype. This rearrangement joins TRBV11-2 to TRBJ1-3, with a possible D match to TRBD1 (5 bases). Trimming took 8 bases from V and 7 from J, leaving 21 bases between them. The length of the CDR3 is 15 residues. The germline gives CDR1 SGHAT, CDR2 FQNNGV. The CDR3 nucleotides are TGTGCCAGCCGGGCGCGGCACGGGACCCGCAACACCATATATTTT. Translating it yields CASRARHGTRNTIYF.

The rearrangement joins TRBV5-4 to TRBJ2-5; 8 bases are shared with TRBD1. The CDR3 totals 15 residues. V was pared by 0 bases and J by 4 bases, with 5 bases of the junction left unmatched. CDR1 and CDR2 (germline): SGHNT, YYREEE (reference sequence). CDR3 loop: CASSLGGRGRETQYF. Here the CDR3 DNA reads TGTGCCAGCAGCTTGGGGGGCAGGGGGCGAGAGACCCAGTACTTC.

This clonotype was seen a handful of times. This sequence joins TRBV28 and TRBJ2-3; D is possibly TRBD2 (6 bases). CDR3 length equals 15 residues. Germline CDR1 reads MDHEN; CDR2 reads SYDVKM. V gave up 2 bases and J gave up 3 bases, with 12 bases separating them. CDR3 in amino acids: CASSLRGLYTDTQYF. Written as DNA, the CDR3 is TGTGCCAGCAGTTTAAGAGGACTATATACAGATACGCAGTATTTT. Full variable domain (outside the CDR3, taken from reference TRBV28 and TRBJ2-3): DVKVTQSSRYLVKRTGEKVFLECVQDMDHENMFWYRQDPGLGLRLIYFSYDVKMKEKGDIPEGYSVSREKKERFSLILESASTNQTSMYLCASSLRGLYTDTQYFGPGTRLTVL.

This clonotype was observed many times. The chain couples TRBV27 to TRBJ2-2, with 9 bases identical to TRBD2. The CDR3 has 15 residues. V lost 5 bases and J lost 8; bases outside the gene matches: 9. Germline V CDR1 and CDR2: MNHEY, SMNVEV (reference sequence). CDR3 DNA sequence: TGTGCCAGCAGTCACAATAGCGGGAGAGCTGGGGAGCTGTTTTTT. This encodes CASSHNSGRAGELFF.

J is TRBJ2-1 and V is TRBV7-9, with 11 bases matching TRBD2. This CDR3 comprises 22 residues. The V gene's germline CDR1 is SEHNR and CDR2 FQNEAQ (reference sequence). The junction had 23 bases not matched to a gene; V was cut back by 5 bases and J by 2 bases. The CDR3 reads CASSQYTGRLAGGITTYNEQFF. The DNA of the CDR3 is TGTGCCAGCAGCCAATACACCGGGCGGCTAGCGGGAGGAATAACTACCTACAATGAGCAGTTCTTC. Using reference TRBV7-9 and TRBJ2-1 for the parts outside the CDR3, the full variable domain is DTGVSQNPRHKITKRGQNVTFRCDPISEHNRLYWYRQTLGQGPEFLTYFQNEAQLEKSRLLSDRFSAERPKGSFSTLEIQRTEQGDSAMYLCASSQYTGRLAGGITTYNEQFFGPGTRLTVL.

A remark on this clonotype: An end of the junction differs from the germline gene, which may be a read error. CDR3 bases: TGTGCCGGCAGCAAGTGGACTAGCGGGGCAGATACGCAGTATTTT. Translation gives CAGSKWTSGADTQYF. This rearrangement joins TRBV5-6 to TRBJ2-3, with 12 bases lining up with TRBD2. The CDR3 runs to 15 residues. Germline lookup yields CDR1 SGHDT and CDR2 YYEEEE.

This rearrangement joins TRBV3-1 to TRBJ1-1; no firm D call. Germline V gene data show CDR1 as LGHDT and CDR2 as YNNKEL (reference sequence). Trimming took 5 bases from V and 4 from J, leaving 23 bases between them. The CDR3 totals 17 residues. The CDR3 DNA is TGTGCCAGCAGCGTTTCTAGTCCCATTTCAATTCGCACTGAAGCTTTCTTT. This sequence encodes CASSVSSPISIRTEAFF.

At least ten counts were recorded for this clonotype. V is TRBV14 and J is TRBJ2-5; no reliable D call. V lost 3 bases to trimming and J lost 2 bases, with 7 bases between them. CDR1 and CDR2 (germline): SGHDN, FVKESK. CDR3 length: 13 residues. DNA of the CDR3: TGTGCCAGCAGCCACCAGAGACAAGAGACCCAGTACTTC. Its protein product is CASSHQRQETQYF.

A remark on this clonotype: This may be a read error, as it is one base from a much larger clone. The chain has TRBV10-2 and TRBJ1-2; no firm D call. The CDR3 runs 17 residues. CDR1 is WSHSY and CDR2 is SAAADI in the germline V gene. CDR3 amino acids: CASSYTSTSRKTYGYAF. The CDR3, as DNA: TGCGCCAGCAGTTACACGAGCACTTCTAGAAAGACCTATGGCTACGCCTTC.

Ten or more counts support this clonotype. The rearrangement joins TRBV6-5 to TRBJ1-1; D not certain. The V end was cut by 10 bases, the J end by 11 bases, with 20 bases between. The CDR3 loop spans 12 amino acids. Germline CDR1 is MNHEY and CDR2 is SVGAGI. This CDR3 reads CATSLPEVGAFF. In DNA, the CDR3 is TGTGCCACCTCCTTACCAGAAGTTGGGGCTTTCTTT.

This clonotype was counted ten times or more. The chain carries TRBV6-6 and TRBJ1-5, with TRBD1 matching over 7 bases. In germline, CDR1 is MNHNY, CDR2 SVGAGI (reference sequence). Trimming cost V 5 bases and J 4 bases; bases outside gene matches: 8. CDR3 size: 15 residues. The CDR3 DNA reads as TGTGCCAGCAGTATCCAGGGGGGTCCAAATCAGCCCCAGCATTTT. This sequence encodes CASSIQGGPNQPQHF.